The subject of this entry is one T cell receptor (beta chain). This clonotype was observed a single time. No cognate antigen has been identified for it. One base away there is no much larger clone; base qualities are not given. Support from one read is weak. These data come from a study of CD8 T cells in Susac syndrome (dated by TCRdb to between 2018 and 2021). About the investigation overall: Whether CD8+ T cell activation and differentiation in Susac syndrome was antigen driven was tested using repertoire sequencing. CD8+ T cell repertoire clonality was compared between about a dozen healthy donors, around 14 Susac syndrome patients and around 15 multiple sclerosis patients. Beyond this particular receptor, the publication reports: The number of individuals in the TCR sequencing and HLA analysis was recognized as being relatively small.

Peripheral blood CD8+ and CD4+ T cells from healthy donors, Susac syndrome patients and multiple sclerosis patients were profiled by high-throughput TCR beta sequencing. Healthy donors were age- and sex-matched controls. Bulk CD8+ and CD4+ T cells were purified magnetically by negative isolation, whereas CD8+ TEMRA cells were enriched by FACS. Blood was collected in EDTA tubes and processed within 24 hours, with PBMCs isolated through density gradient centrifugation. PBMCs destined for TCR sequencing were cryopreserved in liquid nitrogen and later thawed in a 37 °C water bath. The sorted or isolated CD4+, CD8+ and CD8+ TEMRA cells reached a purity of at least 90%. RNA was extracted using the RNeasy kit, and about 0.45 to 1 ug of the RNA was reverse transcribed with random hexamers. TCR beta CDR3 regions were amplified with the immunoSEQ multiplex PCR assay covering 54 Vbeta and 13 Jbeta segments. PCR amplification bias was corrected by using a synthetic template baseline for primer optimization and computational correction. For the original study's pipeline: Reads were assigned to V, D and J genes according to IMGT and analyzed in immunoSEQ Analyzer, with only productive sequences retained. To calculate clonality, Shannon entropy was normalized by log2 of the number of productive unique sequences and then subtracted from one. Public and private clones were assessed among the 100 most prevalent clones of each patient and control. Clones were defined as Susac-specific if absent from the healthy and MS cohorts, from under 1,200 published viral clones and from other ImmuneACCESS disease sequences. In TCRdb, the public reads were trimmed at Q25 with fastp and aligned with MiXCR, with productive beta chains retained. Every CDR3 protein is listed once, alongside the most common genes and DNA of its rows. The V and J calls reflect TCRdb's pipeline rather than the authors' work. The sample contains just over 80,000 distinct CDR3 sequences, 94% of them found a single time. Around 0.25% of the sample comes from the top ten.

Including cysteine and phenylalanine, the CDR3 has 13 amino acids. The sequence is cut down to CDR3 DNA, 39 bases in frame from base 1. The germline ends are 15 bases apart after V is trimmed by 6 bases and J by 4 bases. Via the germline V gene (reference sequence), CDR1 is DFQATT and CDR2 SNEGSKA. The V and J genes are TRBV20-1 and TRBJ1-2; D gene: possibly TRBD1, on 6 matching bases. The TCR sequence derives from a human donor in good health. Sequenced sample: CD8+ T cells from PBMCs. The CDR3 protein sequence reads: CSAWRGGPYGYTF. The DNA reads as follows: TGCAGTGCCTGGAGAGGGGGTCCCTATGGCTACACCTTC.